The rows below give T cell receptor beta chains drawn from one sample of a study of T cell responses to AZD1222 COVID-19 vaccine. The method was immunoSEQ multiplex PCR; TCRdb's version includes in-frame clones alone and lacks a portion of them. The table has about 130,000 clones, about 93% seen once; the top ten hold around 6.5%. The sequencing used peripheral blood, collected 28 days after the second AZD1222 dose. The source is an adult who received the AZD1222 COVID-19 vaccine. The conserved cysteine and the conserved F or W are not part of the CDR3 here. The size entry is marked missing in some rows and otherwise reads once, few, many or a size class.

clone_size: .
j_call: TRBJ1-6
v_call: TRBV4-1
cdr3_aa: ASSHAHSANSPLH

clone_size: .
j_call: TRBJ1-2
v_call: TRBV19
cdr3_aa: ASIPHYGRMNYGYT

clone_size: .
j_call: TRBJ2-1
v_call: TRBV6-5
cdr3_aa: ASRPLGYNEQF

clone_size: .
j_call: TRBJ1-5
v_call: TRBV6-2/TRBV6-3
cdr3_aa: ASSQQNSNQPQH

clone_size: .
j_call: TRBJ1-1
v_call: TRBV18
cdr3_aa: ASSPEAMNTEAF

clone_size: .
j_call: TRBJ1-4
v_call: TRBV4-1
cdr3_aa: ASSQERPWTGEKLF

clone_size: .
j_call: TRBJ2-3
v_call: TRBV6-2/TRBV6-3
cdr3_aa: ASSYGRATDTQY

clone_size: .
j_call: TRBJ2-6
v_call: TRBV7-2
cdr3_aa: ASSQRQSHSGANVLT

clone_size: once
j_call: TRBJ1-6
v_call: TRBV4-1
cdr3_aa: ASSLGIPGQYNSPLH

clone_size: once
j_call: TRBJ2-5
v_call: TRBV28
cdr3_aa: ASSSSTVRETQY

clone_size: .
j_call: TRBJ1-2
v_call: TRBV4-1
cdr3_aa: ASSTYRDRGYGYT